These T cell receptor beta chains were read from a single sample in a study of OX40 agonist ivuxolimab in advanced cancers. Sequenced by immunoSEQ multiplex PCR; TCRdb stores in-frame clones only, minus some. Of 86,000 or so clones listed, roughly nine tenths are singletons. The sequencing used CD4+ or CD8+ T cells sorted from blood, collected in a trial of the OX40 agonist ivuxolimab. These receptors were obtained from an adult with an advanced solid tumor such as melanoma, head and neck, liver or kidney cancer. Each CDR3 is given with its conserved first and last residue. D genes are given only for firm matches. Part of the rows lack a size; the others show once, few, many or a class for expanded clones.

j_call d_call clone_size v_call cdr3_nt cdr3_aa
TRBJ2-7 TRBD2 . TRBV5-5 TGTGCCAGCAGCCTACCCCCTCTAGCGGGTAGCTCCTACGAGCAGTACTTC CASSLPPLAGSSYEQYF
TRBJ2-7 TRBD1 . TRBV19 TGTGCCAGTAGTTTAGGACAGGTGGGGCTCGAGCAGTACTTC CASSLGQVGLEQYF
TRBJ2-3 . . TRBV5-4 TGTGCCAGCAGCAAGGACCTAGTCAGCACAGATACGCAGTATTTT CASSKDLVSTDTQYF
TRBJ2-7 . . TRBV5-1 TGCGCCAGCAGCTTGGGGGCAGGGGCCTACGAGCAGTACTTC CASSLGAGAYEQYF
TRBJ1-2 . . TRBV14 TGTGCCAGCAGCGAAACGGGCAACTATGGCTACACCTTC CASSETGNYGYTF
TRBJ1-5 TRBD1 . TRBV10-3 TGTGCCATCAGTCCCGGGACAGGGGATCAGCCCCAGCATTTT CAISPGTGDQPQHF
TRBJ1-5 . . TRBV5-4 TGTGCCAGCAGCAGAAGGGGGGGGAATCAGCCCCAGCATTTT CASSRRGGNQPQHF
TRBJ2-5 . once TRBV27 TGTGCCAGCAGTAACAGGGGAGGGGGAGAGACCCAGTACTTC CASSNRGGGETQYF
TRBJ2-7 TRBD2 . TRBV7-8 TGTGCCAGCAGCTTTGGGAGGGTGTCCTACGAGCAGTACTTC CASSFGRVSYEQYF
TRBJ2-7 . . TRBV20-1 TGCAGTGTTTCCGACCCACGGAAGCAGTACTTC CSVSDPRKQYF
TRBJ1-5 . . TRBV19 TGTGCCAGTAGTATGTGGGGTCAGCCCCAGCATTTT CASSMWGQPQHF
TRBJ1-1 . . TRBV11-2 TGTGCCAGCAGACCGGGGACCCACCAGGTCGAAGCTTTCTTT CASRPGTHQVEAFF
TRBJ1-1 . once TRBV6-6 TGTGCCAGCAGTTACGGTGCTGGGGTTCGCACTGAAGCTTTCTTT CASSYGAGVRTEAFF
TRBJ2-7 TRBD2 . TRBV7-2 TGTGCCAGCAGCCGAGTGGGAACTAGCGGGGGGGCAGGGGAGCAGTACTTC CASSRVGTSGGAGEQYF
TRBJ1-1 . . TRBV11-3 TGTGCCAGCTTAGAAGGGGGGGAAAGAGGAACTGAAGCTTTCTTT CASLEGGERGTEAFF
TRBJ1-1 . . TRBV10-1 TGCGCCAGCAGTGATAGAACAGGGATAGGAACTGAAGCTTTCTTT CASSDRTGIGTEAFF
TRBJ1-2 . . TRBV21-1 TGTGCCAGCACACAGGGGACGCGCGGCTACACCTTC CASTQGTRGYTF
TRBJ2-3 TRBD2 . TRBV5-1 TGCGCCAGCGCCGAATTGCGGGGGGGCGGCACAGATACGCAGTATTTT CASAELRGGGTDTQYF
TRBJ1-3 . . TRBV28 TGTGGGGGGGGGAGCTCTGGAAACACCATATATTTT CGGGSSGNTIYF
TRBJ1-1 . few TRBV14 TGTGCCAGCAGCCAAGAAGGGGCCTATTGGACTGGAGAAGCTTTCTTT CASSQEGAYWTGEAFF
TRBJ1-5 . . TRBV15 TGTGCCACCAGCAGGGAAATTTATGAGCCCCAGCATTTT CATSREIYEPQHF
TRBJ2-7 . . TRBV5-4 TGTGCCAGCAGCTTGGGGGGCGGGTCCCCTCCAACGGGGCAGTACTTC CASSLGGGSPPTGQYF
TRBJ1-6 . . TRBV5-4 TGTGCCAGCAGCTTCAGGGTTGGTAATTCACCCCTCCACTTT CASSFRVGNSPLHF
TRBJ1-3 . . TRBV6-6 TGTGCCAGCAGTTACTCGGGGGCTGGAAACACCATATATTTT CASSYSGAGNTIYF
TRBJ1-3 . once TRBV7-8 TGTGCCAGCAGCTCCGGACGGGACTCTGGAAACACCATATATTTT CASSSGRDSGNTIYF
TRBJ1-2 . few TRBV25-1 TGTGCCAGCATCGGGCCTTACTATGGCTACACCTTC CASIGPYYGYTF
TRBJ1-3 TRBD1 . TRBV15 TGTGCCACCAGCACAGGGGGCGGTGGAAACACCATATATTTT CATSTGGGGNTIYF
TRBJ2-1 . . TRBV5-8 TGTGCCAGCAGCTTGGGGGGGGCCCACAATGAGCAGTTCTTC CASSLGGAHNEQFF
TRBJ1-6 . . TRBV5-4 TGTGCCAGCAGCCCCCCTTGGGGGCCTGTTAATTCACCCCCCCACTTT CASSPPWGPVNSPPHF
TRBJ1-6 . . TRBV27 TGTGCCAGCCGGACGGGAAATTCACCCCTCCACTTT CASRTGNSPLHF
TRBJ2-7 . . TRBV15 TGTGCCACCAGCAGAGATAAGGGGGGCGGTCGGGAGCAGTACTTC CATSRDKGGGREQYF
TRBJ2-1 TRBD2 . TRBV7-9 TGTGCCAGCAGGAGCGGTAGCGGGGGACTGGTTGAGCAGTTCTTC CASRSGSGGLVEQFF
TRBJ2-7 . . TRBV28 TGTGCCAGCAGTTTAAAGGGAGTCCCCCCCTACGAGCAGTACTTC CASSLKGVPPYEQYF
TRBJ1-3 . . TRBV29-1 TGCACCGCCGGGTCTGGAAACACCATATATTTT CTAGSGNTIYF
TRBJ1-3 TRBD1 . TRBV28 TGTGCCAGCAGTTGGGGGACAGGGCTCTCTGGAAACACCATATATTTT CASSWGTGLSGNTIYF
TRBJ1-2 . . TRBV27 TGTGCCAGCAGTTTAAGAGGGCCGGACAACTATGGCTACACCTTC CASSLRGPDNYGYTF
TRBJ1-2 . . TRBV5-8 TGTGCCAGCAGCTTAATTTGGTTCTCACACTATGGCTACACCTTC CASSLIWFSHYGYTF
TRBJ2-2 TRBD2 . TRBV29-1 TGCAGCGGGGGGAGGGGCAGGACCGGGGAGCTGTTTTTT CSGGRGRTGELFF
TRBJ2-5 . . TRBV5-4 TGTGCCAGCAGCTTGGGGAGGGCCAGGGAGACCCAGTACTTC CASSLGRARETQYF
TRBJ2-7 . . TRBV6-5 TGTGCCAGCAGTTCTGGTCAGGGACGGAAAAACTACGAGCAGTACTTC CASSSGQGRKNYEQYF
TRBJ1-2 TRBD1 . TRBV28 TGTGCCAGCAGTTCACAGGGGGCGAACTATGGCTACACCTTC CASSSQGANYGYTF
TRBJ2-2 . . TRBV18 TGTGCCAGCTCACTCCCCGGGACTGGCTCCGGCGGGGAGCTGTTTTTT CASSLPGTGSGGELFF
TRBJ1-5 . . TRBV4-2 TGTGCCAGCAGCCTAGCGGAAAATAGCAATCAGCCCCAGCATTTT CASSLAENSNQPQHF